The 7 T cell receptor beta chains below were found in one sample sequenced in a study of T cells after yellow fever vaccination (dated by TCRdb to between 2019 and 2020). This specimen's treatment or condition label, per the study, means: live attenuated yellow fever vaccine strain. Libraries were built with 5' RACE. TCRdb shows the sequencer as Illumina NovaSeq 6000. The public reads were reprocessed in TCRdb via fastp at Q25 and MiXCR, keeping in-frame beta chains. For every CDR3 protein sequence, its rows merge into one entry that carries the most common genes and DNA. Here the sample has 250,000 to 400,000 distinct CDR3 sequences; 3.5% to 4.5% occur a single time. The ten largest clones add up to just under 20% of the sample. The source was PBMCs, collected 15 days after the yellow fever booster vaccination. These receptor sequences come from a young man who received the YFV17D yellow fever vaccine.

In this sample, this clonotype turned up many times. V gene TRBV4-3 combines with J gene TRBJ1-2; D is unresolved. In germline, CDR1 is LGHNA, CDR2 YSLEER. V lost 0 bases and J lost 7, with 12 bases in between. CDR3 length equals 14 residues. The CDR3 loop reads CASSQEPGWGGYTF. The CDR3 DNA is TGCGCCAGCAGCCAAGAGCCCGGCTGGGGTGGCTACACCTTC.

This clonotype has at least ten counts. The rearrangement links TRBV12-3 or TRBV12-4 to TRBJ2-1; 8 bases line up with TRBD1. There are 14 residues in the CDR3. The V gene end was trimmed by 6 bases and the J gene end by 5 bases; junction bases not matched to a gene: 6. This CDR3 reads CASRMGTGNNEQFF. CDR3 sequence (DNA): TGTGCCAGCAGAATGGGGACAGGCAACAATGAGCAGTTCTTC.

V usage is TRBV7-3 and J usage is TRBJ2-7, with TRBD2 matching 7 bases. CDR3 length: 15 amino acids. Losses at the gene ends were 4 bases for V and 5 bases for J; bases not matched to a gene: 11. Germline assignment: CDR1 SGHTA and CDR2 FQGTGA. This CDR3 reads CASSSKGTSDHEQYF. The DNA of the CDR3 is TGTGCCAGCAGCTCTAAGGGTACTAGCGATCACGAGCAGTACTTC.

The chain has TRBV20-1 and TRBJ2-7; D not certain. The germline V gene has CDR1 DFQATT and CDR2 SNEGSKA (reference sequence). V was cut by 6 bases and J by 0 bases, with 9 bases left in between. CDR3 length: 12 residues. The CDR3: CSASTNSYEQYF. As DNA, the CDR3 is TGCAGTGCCAGTACAAACTCCTACGAGCAGTACTTC.

This clonotype was detected ten times or more. This rearrangement joins TRBV12-3 or TRBV12-4 to TRBJ2-3; D is ambiguous. V was pared by 10 bases and J by 6 bases, with 14 bases between. The CDR3 is made up of 12 amino acids. CDR3 nucleotide sequence: TGTGCCATCGAGACTCGGACCGATACGCAGTATTTT. Encoded protein: CAIETRTDTQYF.

This chain's CDR3 is CASSYSRVETQYF. The DNA of the CDR3 is TGTGCCAGCAGTTACTCAAGGGTGGAGACCCAGTACTTC. The rearrangement joins TRBV6-5 to TRBJ2-5; D gene ambiguous. The CDR3 totals 13 residues. Germline V gene lookup returns CDR1 MNHEY and CDR2 SVGAGI. Deletions cut 0 bases from V and 5 bases from J, with 7 bases between.

Only a few counts were recorded for this clonotype. The rearrangement joins TRBV4-1 to TRBJ2-1; perhaps D is TRBD1 or TRBD2 (5 bases each). From germline, CDR1 is MGHRA and CDR2 YSYEKL. Trimming shortened V by 1 base and J by 9 bases, and 16 bases separated the two germline ends. The CDR3 consists of 15 residues. The CDR3 bases are TGCGCCAGCAGCCAAGCCACCGGGACCTTGGGTGAGCAGTTCTTC. Translation gives CASSQATGTLGEQFF.